A single sample is the source of the 19 T cell receptor beta chains below, sequenced in a study of OX40 agonist ivuxolimab in advanced cancers. Sequencing used immunoSEQ multiplex PCR; TCRdb keeps in-frame clones, though not all of them. Of approximately 28,000 clones in the sample, approximately 84% were seen once. The sample here was CD4+ or CD8+ T cells sorted from blood, taken in a trial of the OX40 agonist ivuxolimab. The receptors shown here come from an adult with an advanced solid tumor such as melanoma, head and neck, liver or kidney cancer.

V usage is TRBV30 and J usage is TRBJ2-7, with TRBD1 matching over 9 bases. Germline CDR1 reads GTSNPN; CDR2 reads SVGIG (reference sequence). V shed 2 bases and J 3 bases; nucleotides not matched to a gene: 5. The CDR3 runs 14 residues. The CDR3 DNA follows: TGTGCCTGGAGTTCGGACAGGGGCTTCTACGAGCAGTACTTC. It codes for CAWSSDRGFYEQYF.

V usage is TRBV14 and J usage is TRBJ2-2; no clear D gene. V gave up 1 base and J gave up 7 bases, with 1 base separating them. Germline V CDR1 and CDR2: SGHDN, FVKESK. CDR3 size: 11 residues. CDR3 region: CASSQGGELFF. CDR3 nucleotides: TGTGCCAGCAGCCAAGGCGGGGAGCTGTTTTTT.

The V call is TRBV7-9, the J call TRBJ2-7, with 11 bases fitting TRBD2. Trimming removed 3 bases from V and 4 bases from J; junction bases left unmatched: 5. Germline values: CDR1 SEHNR, CDR2 FQNEAQ (reference sequence). The CDR3 consists of 15 residues. In DNA, the CDR3 is TGTGCCAGCAGCTTGGGATTAGCGGGGGGGTACGAGCAGTACTTC. Residues: CASSLGLAGGYEQYF.

This chain connects TRBV5-1 to TRBJ1-1; 10 positions match TRBD1. The CDR3 extends over 15 amino acids. V was clipped by 4 bases and J by 4 bases; unmatched bases: 7. Germline V gives CDR1 SGHRS, CDR2 YFSETQ. The CDR3 sequence: CASSRWTGGTTEAFF. The CDR3 DNA sequence: TGCGCCAGCAGCCGCTGGACAGGGGGTACCACTGAAGCTTTCTTT.

The rearrangement joins TRBV11-3 to TRBJ1-1; a possible D gene is TRBD1 (6 bases). The CDR3 runs to 14 residues. The V end lost 5 bases, the J end lost 4 bases, and 14 bases lay between the germline ends. Germline V gene lookup returns CDR1 SGHNT and CDR2 YENEEA. The CDR3 spells CASSLWGAGTEAFF. In DNA form, the CDR3 reads TGTGCCAGCAGCCTCTGGGGGGCGGGCACTGAAGCTTTCTTT.

The chain has TRBV19 and TRBJ2-2, with D possibly being TRBD1 (6 bases). Trimming took off 7 bases at V and 5 bases at J, with 14 bases between the two ends. This CDR3 has 14 amino acids. Germline V gene data show CDR1 as LNHDA and CDR2 as SQIVND (reference sequence). CDR3 protein: CASTGPGETGELFF. The CDR3 DNA reads TGTGCCAGTACGGGGCCAGGGGAAACCGGGGAGCTGTTTTTT.

The CDR3 region is CASSDQGGTAGELFF. For the CDR3, the DNA is TGTGCCAGCAGTGATCAGGGAGGAACGGCCGGGGAGCTGTTTTTT. The chain couples TRBV6-4 to TRBJ2-2, with D maybe TRBD2 (6 bases). Per germline, CDR1 MRHNA and CDR2 SNTAGT. V was shortened by 3 bases and J by 6 bases, with 14 bases between the two germline ends. The CDR3 has 15 amino acids.

The chain recombines TRBV11-3 with TRBJ2-2, with 8 bases lining up with TRBD2. The CDR3 has 16 residues. Germline loops: CDR1 SGHNT, CDR2 YENEEA. After removal of 5 bases from V and 0 bases from J, the junction contained 5 bases not matched to a gene. This CDR3 is CASSPPSGSNTGELFF. As DNA, the CDR3 is TGTGCCAGCAGCCCCCCTAGCGGGTCGAACACCGGGGAGCTGTTTTTT.

The V and J genes are TRBV19 and TRBJ1-1; D ambiguous. Trimming pared 3 bases from V and 0 bases from J, leaving 8 bases between. CDR3 length: 14 residues. Germline V CDR1 and CDR2: LNHDA, SQIVND (reference sequence). CDR3 DNA sequence: TGTGCCAGTAGTATGGCAGTAGTGAACACTGAAGCTTTCTTT. This sequence encodes CASSMAVVNTEAFF.

The chain is built from TRBV9 and TRBJ1-5; 9 nucleotides match TRBD1. The ends lost 3 bases at V and 1 base at J; junction bases unmatched: 8. Germline assignment: CDR1 SGDLS and CDR2 YYNGEE. The CDR3 spans 17 residues. As DNA, the CDR3 is TGTGCCAGCAGCGAAGGGACAGGGAGAGGGAGCAATCAGCCCCAGCATTTT. It yields the protein CASSEGTGRGSNQPQHF. Full variable domain (remainder filled in from reference TRBV9 and TRBJ1-5): DSGVTQTPKHLITATGQRVTLRCSPRSGDLSVYWYQQSLDQGLQFLIQYYNGEERAKGNILERFSAQQFPDLHSELNLSSLELGDSALYFCASSEGTGRGSNQPQHFGDGTRLSIL.

The V gene is TRBV18, the J gene TRBJ1-4; D not resolved. The CDR3 extends over 9 amino acids. V lost 2 bases and J 14 bases, leaving 3 bases between the germline ends. Germline values: CDR1 KGHSH, CDR2 LQKENI. The CDR3 bases are TGTGCCAGCTCACCAAAGCTGTTTTTT. It translates to CASSPKLFF.

In this sample, this clone turned up once. This chain uses TRBV7-6 with TRBJ2-2; the match to TRBD1 covers 9 bases. The CDR3 contains 17 residues. Trimming removed 0 bases from V and 1 base from J; junction bases left unmatched: 3. Per germline, CDR1 SGHVS and CDR2 FNYEAQ. CDR3 DNA: TGTGCCAGCAGCTTAGCGACAGGGGGATGGAACACCGGGGAGCTGTTTTTT. Protein product: CASSLATGGWNTGELFF.

This clone appeared once. The V gene is TRBV11-2, the J gene TRBJ1-1, with 9 bases that match TRBD1. Germline V gene sequence: CDR1 SGHAT, CDR2 FQNNGV. V gave up 0 bases and J gave up 4 bases; unmatched junction bases: 6. This CDR3 has 16 amino acids. The CDR3 sequence: CASSLDLQGAITEAFF. DNA for the CDR3: TGTGCCAGCAGCTTAGACCTACAGGGGGCCATCACTGAAGCTTTCTTT.

The genes are TRBV7-2 and TRBJ1-1; D not resolved. Trimming cost V 3 bases and J 4 bases, with 12 bases left between them. CDR1 and CDR2 from the germline V gene are SGHTA and FQGNSA. This CDR3 spans 14 amino acids. CDR3 sequence (DNA): TGTGCCAGCAGCTTTCCCAAGGAGGGCACTGAAGCTTTCTTT. It encodes CASSFPKEGTEAFF.

This clone appeared a few times. The genes are TRBV5-1 and TRBJ2-7, with TRBD2 matching over 10 bases. CDR3 length equals 18 residues. The trim removed 0 bases at V and 3 bases at J, leaving 12 bases unmatched. The V gene's germline CDR1 is SGHRS and CDR2 YFSETQ. The CDR3 sequence: CASSLGAGGLIGIYEQYF. Here the CDR3 DNA reads TGCGCCAGCAGCTTGGGAGCGGGGGGGCTTATCGGCATCTACGAGCAGTACTTC.

This clone came up a few times. The CDR3 DNA reads as TGTGCCGTCACCTCTGGGGGGGCGGGAGGAGGCTACACCTTC. Translating it yields CAVTSGGAGGGYTF. The chain recombines TRBV28 with TRBJ1-2, with D tentatively TRBD1 (6 bases). The CDR3 loop spans 14 amino acids. The V gene lost 11 bases and the J gene lost 8 bases, with 24 bases spanning the gap. Germline V gene lookup returns CDR1 MDHEN and CDR2 SYDVKM.

This rearrangement joins TRBV2 to TRBJ2-3, with a weak D call TRBD1 (5 bases). Between the trimmed V and J ends, which lost 2 bases and 5 bases, there was a span of 8 bases. Germline CDR1 is SNHLY and CDR2 is FYNNEI. CDR3 size: 13 residues. The CDR3 protein is CASSENRRDTQYF. CDR3 sequence (DNA): TGTGCCAGCAGTGAAAACAGGAGAGATACGCAGTATTTT.

This clone has only one observation. The V and J genes are TRBV11-3 and TRBJ1-1; no clear D. Looked up from germline, CDR1 is SGHNT and CDR2 is YENEEA. V lost 2 bases, J lost 0 bases, and 4 bases lay in between. The CDR3 consists of 13 residues. The CDR3 DNA reads TGTGCCAGCAGCTTAACCGTGAACACTGAAGCTTTCTTT. It translates to CASSLTVNTEAFF.

Points on this clone: One end of the junction is discordant with germline, which a read error may explain. This chain joins TRBV9 and TRBJ1-2; tentatively, D is TRBD1 (5 bases). This CDR3 spans 13 amino acids. The germline CDR1 and CDR2 sequences are SGDLS and YYNGEE. In DNA, the CDR3 is TGTGCCAGCAGCAGGGGCGTGTTCGCTGGCTACATCTTC. Residues: CASSRGVFAGYIF.